This T cell receptor (beta chain) came from a study of blood T cell repertoires in COVID-19. Authors' data handling: For nucleated cells, counts were estimated from reference gene primer amplification. Clones were sequenced by immunoSEQ multiplex PCR, and TCRdb holds only the in-frame ones, with some missing. D and trimming were read from the DNA, whereas the V and J calls and clone size are those reported in that table. The sample contains fewer than 90,000 clones, about 85% of which appear only once. Trimming pared 4 bases from V and 8 bases from J, leaving 16 bases between. The CDR3 sequence is 14 residues long. The germline CDR1 and CDR2 sequences are SGHNT and YYREEE (reference sequence).

The sequence derives from a man between 65 and 85 years old with active COVID-19. This sequence joins TRBV5-4 and TRBJ2-1; TRBD2 is a possible D gene (6 bases). The sample was peripheral blood. CDR3 in DNA: TGTGCCAGCAGCCCATGGGCGGGAAGTCATGAGCAGTTCTTC. Protein: CASSPWAGSHEQFF.